This T cell receptor (beta chain) was found in a study of cytomegalovirus exposure and HLA in healthy donors. The study, taken as a whole, reports: Later work found that TCR association rates differed between HLA loci; DRB1 had the most and HLA-C the fewest.

The PCR employed 60 Vbeta primers together with 13 Jbeta primers. Original methodology: Roughly 11 million of the 75 million to 95 million unique TCR beta chains counted in a later analysis were shared. The protocol was immunoSEQ multiplex PCR, while the TCRdb copy is restricted to in-frame clones and leaves out a portion. The V and J calls and clone size were taken over from that table, and D and trimming were inferred from the DNA. The sample carries about 59,000 clones, less than 85% recorded once. The V gene lost 8 bases and the J gene lost 0 bases, with 6 bases spanning the gap. The germline gives CDR1 SGHTA, CDR2 FQGTGA. This CDR3 region has 12 residues. Comments on this clone: Antigen unknown.

Sequencing was carried out using PBMCs. This receptor was identified in a man in his thirties or forties in good health and CMV-seropositive. V usage is TRBV7-3 and J usage is TRBJ2-3, with D possibly matching TRBD1 (5 bases). CDR3 in amino acids: CASQGSTDTQYF. In DNA, the CDR3 is TGTGCCAGCCAGGGAAGCACAGATACGCAGTATTTT.